The T cell receptor beta chain described here comes from a study of blood T cells in healthy people across ages. Study-level findings and limits: Estimated diversity across one million T cells was deemed an underestimate.

V lost 4 bases, J lost 4 bases, and 9 bases stayed unmatched. This CDR3 has 15 amino acids. CDR1 is MNHEY, CDR2 SMNVEV, per germline (reference sequence). Details on this clonotype: What it binds is unknown.

A J-beta primer mix and a sample-barcoded 5' primer were used in a second PCR of roughly 6 to 11 cycles. Every sample produced at least 2.5 million CDR3-containing paired-end reads. MiXCR, applied by TCRdb to the 5' RACE reads, yields one record per CDR3 protein. The table lists about 800,000 distinct CDR3 sequences, 25% of them singletons. These data also featured in a second study, about T cells of mothers and their children.

The chain couples TRBV27 to TRBJ2-5, with 7 bases aligning to TRBD1. The TCR comes from a boy younger than 18 in good health. Sequenced material: blood. The CDR3, as DNA: TGTGCCAGCAGTTCCTTCTACAGGGGTGGAGAGACCCAGTACTTC. This sequence encodes CASSSFYRGGETQYF.